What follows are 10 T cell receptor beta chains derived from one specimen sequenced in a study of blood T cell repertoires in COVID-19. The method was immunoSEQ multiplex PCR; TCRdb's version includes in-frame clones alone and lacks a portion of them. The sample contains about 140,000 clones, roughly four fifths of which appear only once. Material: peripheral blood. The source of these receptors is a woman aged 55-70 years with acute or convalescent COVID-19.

This chain's CDR3 is CASSLARTDNQPQHF. The DNA for the CDR3 is TGTGCCAGCAGCTTAGCGCGGACAGATAATCAGCCCCAGCATTTT. This chain uses TRBV7-2 with TRBJ1-5; possible D gene TRBD1, 6 bases. The length of the CDR3 is 15 residues. The germline V gene encodes CDR1 SGHTA and CDR2 FQGNSA. V shed 0 bases and J shed 4 bases, with 10 bases lying between them.

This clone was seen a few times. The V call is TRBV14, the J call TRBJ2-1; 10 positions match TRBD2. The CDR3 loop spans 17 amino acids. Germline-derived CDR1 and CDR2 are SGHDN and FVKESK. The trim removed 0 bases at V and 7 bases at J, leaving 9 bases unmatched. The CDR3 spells CASSQDYLAGVRNEQFF. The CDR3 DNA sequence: TGTGCCAGCAGCCAAGACTATCTAGCGGGGGTTCGGAATGAGCAGTTCTTC.

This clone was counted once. DNA for the CDR3: TGTGCCAGCAGGGCTCGGACAGGGGCGAGAAACACCGGGGAGCTGTTTTTT. Encoded protein: CASRARTGARNTGELFF. This sequence joins TRBV2 and TRBJ2-2, with TRBD1 matching over 9 bases. The CDR3 spans 17 residues. After removal of 6 bases from V and 2 bases from J, the junction contained 10 bases not matched to a gene. The germline gives CDR1 SNHLY, CDR2 FYNNEI. The full variable domain, in which reference TRBV2 and TRBJ2-2 provide the parts outside the CDR3, is EPEVTQTPSHQVTQMGQEVILRCVPISNHLYFYWYRQILGQKVEFLVSFYNNEISEKSEIFDDQFSVERPDGSNFTLKIRSTKLEDSAMYFCASRARTGARNTGELFFGEGSRLTVL.

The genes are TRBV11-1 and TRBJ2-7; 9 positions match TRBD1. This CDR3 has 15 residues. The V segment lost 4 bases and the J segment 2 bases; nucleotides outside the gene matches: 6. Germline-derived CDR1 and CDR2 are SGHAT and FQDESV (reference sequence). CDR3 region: CASSSPGQGTYEQYF. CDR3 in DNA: TGTGCCAGCAGCTCTCCGGGACAGGGAACCTACGAGCAGTACTTC.

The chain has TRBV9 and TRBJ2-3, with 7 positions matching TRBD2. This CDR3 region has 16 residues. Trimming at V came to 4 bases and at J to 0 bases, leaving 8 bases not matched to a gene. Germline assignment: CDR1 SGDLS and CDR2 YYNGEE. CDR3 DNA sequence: TGTGCCAGCAGCTCAGAAGCGGGGCAGAGCACAGATACGCAGTATTTT. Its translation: CASSSEAGQSTDTQYF.

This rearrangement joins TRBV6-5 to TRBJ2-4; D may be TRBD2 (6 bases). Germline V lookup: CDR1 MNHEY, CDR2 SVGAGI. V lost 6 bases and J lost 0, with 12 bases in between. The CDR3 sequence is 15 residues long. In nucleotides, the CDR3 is TGTGCCAGCAGGTCGGGAGAACTAGCCAAAAACATTCAGTACTTC. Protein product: CASRSGELAKNIQYF.

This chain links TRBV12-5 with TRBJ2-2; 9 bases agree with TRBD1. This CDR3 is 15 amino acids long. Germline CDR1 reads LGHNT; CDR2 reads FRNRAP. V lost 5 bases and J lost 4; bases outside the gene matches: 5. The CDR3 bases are TGTGCTAGTGGTGCGGGACAGGGTAGCACCGGGGAGCTGTTTTTT. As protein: CASGAGQGSTGELFF.

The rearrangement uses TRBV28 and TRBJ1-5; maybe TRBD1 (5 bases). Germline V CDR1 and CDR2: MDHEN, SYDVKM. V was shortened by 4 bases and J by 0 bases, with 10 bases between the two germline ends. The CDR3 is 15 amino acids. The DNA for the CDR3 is TGTGCCAGCAGTTCGCAGGGTCCTAGCAATCAGCCCCAGCATTTT. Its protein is CASSSQGPSNQPQHF.

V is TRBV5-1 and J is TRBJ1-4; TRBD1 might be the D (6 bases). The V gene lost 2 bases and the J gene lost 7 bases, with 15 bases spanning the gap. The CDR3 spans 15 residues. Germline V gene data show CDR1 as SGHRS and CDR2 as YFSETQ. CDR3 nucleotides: TGCGCCAGCAGCTTTGGAACAACAGGGACTGAAAAACTGTTTTTT. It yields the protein CASSFGTTGTEKLFF.

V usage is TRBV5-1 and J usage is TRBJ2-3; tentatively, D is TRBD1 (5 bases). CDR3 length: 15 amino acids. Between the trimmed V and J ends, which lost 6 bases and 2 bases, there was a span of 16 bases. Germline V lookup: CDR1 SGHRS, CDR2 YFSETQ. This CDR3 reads CASIGGAQITDTQYF. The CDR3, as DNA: TGCGCCAGCATCGGTGGGGCCCAGATCACAGATACGCAGTATTTT.